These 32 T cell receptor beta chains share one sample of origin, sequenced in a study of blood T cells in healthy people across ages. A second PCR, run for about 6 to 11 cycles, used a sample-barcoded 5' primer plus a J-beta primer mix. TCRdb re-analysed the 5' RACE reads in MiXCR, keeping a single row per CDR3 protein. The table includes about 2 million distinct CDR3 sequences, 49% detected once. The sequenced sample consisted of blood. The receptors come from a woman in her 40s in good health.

The CDR3 loop is CASSLSRDRLYGYTF. The CDR3 DNA reads TGTGCCAGCAGTTTGTCTAGGGACAGACTCTATGGCTACACCTTC. The chain combines TRBV12-3 or TRBV12-4 with TRBJ1-2; 7 bases line up with TRBD1. The CDR3 is made up of 15 amino acids. V was pared by 3 bases and J by 4 bases, with 8 bases of the junction left unmatched.

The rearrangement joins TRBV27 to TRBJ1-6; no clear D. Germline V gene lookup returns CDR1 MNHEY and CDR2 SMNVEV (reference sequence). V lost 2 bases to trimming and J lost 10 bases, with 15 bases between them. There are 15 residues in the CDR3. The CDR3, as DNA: TGTGCCAGCAGTTTAGAGGTCGGGGAGAGGTCACCCCTCCACTTT. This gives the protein CASSLEVGERSPLHF.

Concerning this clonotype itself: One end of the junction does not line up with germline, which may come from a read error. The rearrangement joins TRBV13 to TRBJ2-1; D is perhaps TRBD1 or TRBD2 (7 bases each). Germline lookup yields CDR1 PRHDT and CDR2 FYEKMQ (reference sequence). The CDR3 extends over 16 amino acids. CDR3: CASNLGQGGSYNEQFF. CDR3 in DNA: TGTGCCAGCAACTTAGGTCAGGGGGGGTCCTACAATGAGCAGTTCTTC.

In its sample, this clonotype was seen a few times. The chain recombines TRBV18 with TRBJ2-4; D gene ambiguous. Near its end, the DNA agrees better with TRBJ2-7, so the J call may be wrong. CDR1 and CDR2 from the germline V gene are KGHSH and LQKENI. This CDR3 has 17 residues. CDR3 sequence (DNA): TGTGCCAGCTCACCACTGGGTCGAGGATATGAAGGGCTCGAGCAGTACTTC. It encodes CASSPLGRGYEGLEQYF.

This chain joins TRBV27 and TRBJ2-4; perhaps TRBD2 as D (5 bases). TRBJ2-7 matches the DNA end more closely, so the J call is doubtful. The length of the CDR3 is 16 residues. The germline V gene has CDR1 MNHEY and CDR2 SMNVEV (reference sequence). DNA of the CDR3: TGTGCCAGCAGTCCCTCGTTTGGGGAGAGCTCCTACGAGCAGTACTTC. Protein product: CASSPSFGESSYEQYF.

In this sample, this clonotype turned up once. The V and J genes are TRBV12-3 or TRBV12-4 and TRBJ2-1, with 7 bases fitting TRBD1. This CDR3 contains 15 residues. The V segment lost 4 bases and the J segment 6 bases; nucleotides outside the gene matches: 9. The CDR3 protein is CASSYRGISGNEQFF. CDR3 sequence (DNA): TGTGCCAGCAGTTACAGGGGCATTAGTGGCAATGAGCAGTTCTTC.

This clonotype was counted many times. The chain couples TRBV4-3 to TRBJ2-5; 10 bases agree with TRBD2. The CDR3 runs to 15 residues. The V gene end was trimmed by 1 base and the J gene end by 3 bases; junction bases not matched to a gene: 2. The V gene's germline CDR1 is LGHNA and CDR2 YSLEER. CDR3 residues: CASSQVLAGEETQYF. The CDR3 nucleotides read TGCGCCAGCAGCCAAGTTCTAGCGGGGGAAGAGACCCAGTACTTC.

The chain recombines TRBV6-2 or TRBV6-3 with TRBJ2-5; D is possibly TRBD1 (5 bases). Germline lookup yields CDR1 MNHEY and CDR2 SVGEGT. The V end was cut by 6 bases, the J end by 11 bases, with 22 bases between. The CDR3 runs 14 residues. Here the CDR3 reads CASRVWGRGNEQYF. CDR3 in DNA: TGTGCCAGCAGGGTCTGGGGTAGGGGCAATGAGCAGTACTTC.

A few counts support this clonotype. CDR3 sequence reads: CASSTSGGYYEQYF. CDR3 in DNA: TGTGCCAGCAGTACTAGCGGGGGTTACTACGAGCAGTACTTC. The gene calls are TRBV28 and TRBJ2-7; TRBD2 aligns across 11 bases. V lost 5 bases to trimming and J lost 3 bases; unmatched junction nucleotides: 3. The CDR3 length is 14 residues. Per the germline V gene, CDR1 is MDHEN and CDR2 is SYDVKM.

The DNA of the CDR3 is TGTGCCAGCAGTTCCTCAGGGTTCTATGGCTACACCTTC. It encodes CASSSSGFYGYTF. The genes are TRBV28 and TRBJ1-2; TRBD1 is a possible D gene (5 bases). The germline V gene has CDR1 MDHEN and CDR2 SYDVKM. V was pared by 4 bases and J by 4 bases, with 10 bases between. The CDR3 contains 13 residues.

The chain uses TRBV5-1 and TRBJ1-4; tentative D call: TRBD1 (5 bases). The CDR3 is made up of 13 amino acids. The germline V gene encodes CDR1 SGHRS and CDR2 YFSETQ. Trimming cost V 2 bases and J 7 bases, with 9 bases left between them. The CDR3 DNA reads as TGCGCCAGCAGCTTTGTCGGGGCTGAAAAACTGTTTTTT. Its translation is CASSFVGAEKLFF.

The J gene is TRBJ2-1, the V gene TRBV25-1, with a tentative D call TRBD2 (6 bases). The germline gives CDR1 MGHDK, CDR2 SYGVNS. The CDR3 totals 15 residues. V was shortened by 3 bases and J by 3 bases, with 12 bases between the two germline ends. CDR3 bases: TGTGCCAGCAGTGAGGTCGGGGGTGGCTACAATGAGCAGTTCTTC. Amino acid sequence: CASSEVGGGYNEQFF. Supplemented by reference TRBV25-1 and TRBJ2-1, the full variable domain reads EADIYQTPRYLVIGTGKKITLECSQTMGHDKMYWYQQDPGMELHLIHYSYGVNSTEKGDLSSESTVSRIRTEHFPLTLESARPSHTSQYLCASSEVGGGYNEQFFGPGTRLTVL.

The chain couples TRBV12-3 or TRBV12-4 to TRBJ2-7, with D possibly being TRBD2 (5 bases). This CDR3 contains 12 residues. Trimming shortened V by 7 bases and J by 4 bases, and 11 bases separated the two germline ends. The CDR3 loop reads CASTFGEYEQYF. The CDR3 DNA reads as TGTGCCAGCACCTTCGGGGAATACGAGCAGTACTTC.

The CDR3 loop reads CASSMAGGYEQYF. The CDR3 DNA sequence: TGTGCCAGTAGTATGGCAGGGGGCTACGAGCAGTACTTC. This chain connects TRBV19 to TRBJ2-7, with 7 bases fitting TRBD1. Germline-derived CDR1 and CDR2 are LNHDA and SQIVND (reference sequence). V shed 3 bases, J shed 3 bases, and the junction held 2 bases outside the gene matches. The CDR3 extends over 13 amino acids.

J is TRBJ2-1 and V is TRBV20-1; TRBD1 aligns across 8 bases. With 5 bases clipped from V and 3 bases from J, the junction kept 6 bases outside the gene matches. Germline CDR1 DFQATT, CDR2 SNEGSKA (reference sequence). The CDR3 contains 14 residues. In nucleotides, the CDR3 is TGCAGTGCTCCAGGGGGCGCGGACTACAATGAGCAGTTCTTC. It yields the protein CSAPGGADYNEQFF.

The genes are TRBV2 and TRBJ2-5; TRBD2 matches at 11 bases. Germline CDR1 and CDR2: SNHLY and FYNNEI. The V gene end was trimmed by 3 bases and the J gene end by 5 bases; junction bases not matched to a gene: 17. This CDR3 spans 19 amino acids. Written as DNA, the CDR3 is TGTGCCAGCAGTGACCCGGGACTAGCGGAATACCCACAGTGGGAGACCCAGTACTTC. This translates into CASSDPGLAEYPQWETQYF.

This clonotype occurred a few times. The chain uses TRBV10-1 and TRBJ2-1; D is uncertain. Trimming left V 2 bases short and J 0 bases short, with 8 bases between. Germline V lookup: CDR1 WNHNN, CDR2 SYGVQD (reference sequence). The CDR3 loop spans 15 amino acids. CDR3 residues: CASSESASSYNEQFF. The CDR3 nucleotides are TGCGCCAGCAGTGAGAGCGCGAGCTCCTACAATGAGCAGTTCTTC.

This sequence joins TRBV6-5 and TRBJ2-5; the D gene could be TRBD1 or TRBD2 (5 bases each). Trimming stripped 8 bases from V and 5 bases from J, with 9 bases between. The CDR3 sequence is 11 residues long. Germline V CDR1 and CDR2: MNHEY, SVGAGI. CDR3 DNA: TGTGCCAGCCTCGAGGGGGAGACCCAGTACTTC. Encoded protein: CASLEGETQYF.

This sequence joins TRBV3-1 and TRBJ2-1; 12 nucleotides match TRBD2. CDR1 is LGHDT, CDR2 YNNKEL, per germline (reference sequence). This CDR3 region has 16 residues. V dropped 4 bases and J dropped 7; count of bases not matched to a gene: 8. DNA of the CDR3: TGTGCCAGCAGCCTGCTGACTAGCGGGGGAATAAATGAGCAGTTCTTC. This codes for CASSLLTSGGINEQFF.

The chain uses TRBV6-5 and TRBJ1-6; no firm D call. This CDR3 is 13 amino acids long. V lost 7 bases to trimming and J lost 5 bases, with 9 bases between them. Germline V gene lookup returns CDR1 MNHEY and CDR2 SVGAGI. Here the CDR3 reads CASTSEDNSPLHF. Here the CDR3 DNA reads TGTGCCAGCACGTCAGAGGATAATTCACCCCTCCACTTT.

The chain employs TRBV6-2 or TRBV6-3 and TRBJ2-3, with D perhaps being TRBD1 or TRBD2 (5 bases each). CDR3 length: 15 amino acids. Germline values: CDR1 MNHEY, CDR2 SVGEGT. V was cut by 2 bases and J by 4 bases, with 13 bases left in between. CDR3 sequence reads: CASSYPGTFADTQYF. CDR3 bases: TGTGCCAGCAGTTACCCCGGGACGTTCGCAGATACGCAGTATTTT.

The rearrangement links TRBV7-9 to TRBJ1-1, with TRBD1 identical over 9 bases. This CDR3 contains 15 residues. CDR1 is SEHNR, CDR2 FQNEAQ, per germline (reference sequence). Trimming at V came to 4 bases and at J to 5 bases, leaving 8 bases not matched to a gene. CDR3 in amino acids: CASSSNRGRRTEAFF. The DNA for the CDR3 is TGTGCCAGCAGCTCCAACAGGGGGCGAAGGACTGAAGCTTTCTTT.

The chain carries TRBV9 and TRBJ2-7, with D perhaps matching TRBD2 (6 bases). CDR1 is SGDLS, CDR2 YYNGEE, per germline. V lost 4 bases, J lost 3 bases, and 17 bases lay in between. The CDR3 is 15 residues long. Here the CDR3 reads CASSSEAGRFYEQYF. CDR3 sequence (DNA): TGTGCCAGCAGCTCCGAGGCGGGGCGCTTCTACGAGCAGTACTTC.

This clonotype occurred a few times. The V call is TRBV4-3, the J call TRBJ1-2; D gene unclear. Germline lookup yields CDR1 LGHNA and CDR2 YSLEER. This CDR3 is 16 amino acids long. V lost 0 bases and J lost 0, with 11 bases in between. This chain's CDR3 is CASSQDRAATNYGYTF. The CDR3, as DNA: TGCGCCAGCAGCCAAGATCGGGCGGCCACTAACTATGGCTACACCTTC.

The CDR3 nucleotides are TGCGCCAGCAGCCCAGTACTAGCGGGGGTCACAGATACGCAGTATTTT. This codes for CASSPVLAGVTDTQYF. The V and J genes are TRBV5-1 and TRBJ2-3; TRBD2 matches at 11 bases. From germline, CDR1 is SGHRS and CDR2 YFSETQ. V shed 4 bases, J shed 2 bases, and the junction held 6 bases outside the gene matches. CDR3 length equals 16 residues. The whole variable domain, filled in from reference TRBV5-1 and TRBJ2-3, reads KAGVTQTPRYLIKTRGQQVTLSCSPISGHRSVSWYQQTPGQGLQFLFEYFSETQRNKGNFPGRFSGRQFSNSRSEMNVSTLELGDSALYLCASSPVLAGVTDTQYFGPGTRLTVL.

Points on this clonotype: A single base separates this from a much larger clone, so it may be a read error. The CDR3 nucleotides are TGTGCCAGCAGCTCAGAGGTGAATGAGCAGTTCTTC. Amino acid sequence: CASSSEVNEQFF. The V gene is TRBV6-5, the J gene TRBJ2-1; D is undetermined. The CDR3 consists of 12 residues. V shed 6 bases and J shed 7 bases, with 10 bases lying between them. The V gene's germline CDR1 is MNHEY and CDR2 SVGAGI.

This chain's CDR3 is CASSPEETSTDTQYF. In nucleotides, the CDR3 is TGTGCCAGCAGCCCCGAGGAGACCAGCACAGATACGCAGTATTTT. This chain joins TRBV3-1 and TRBJ2-3; D is unclear. Germline CDR1 reads LGHDT; CDR2 reads YNNKEL (reference sequence). Trimming cost V 4 bases and J 0 bases, with 11 bases left between them. The CDR3 sequence is 15 residues long.

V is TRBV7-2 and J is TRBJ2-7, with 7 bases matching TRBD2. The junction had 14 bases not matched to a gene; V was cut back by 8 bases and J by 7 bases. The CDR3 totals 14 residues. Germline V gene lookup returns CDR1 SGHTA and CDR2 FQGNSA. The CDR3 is CASGQRGGSNEQYF. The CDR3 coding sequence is TGTGCCAGCGGCCAGAGGGGAGGGAGCAATGAGCAGTACTTC.

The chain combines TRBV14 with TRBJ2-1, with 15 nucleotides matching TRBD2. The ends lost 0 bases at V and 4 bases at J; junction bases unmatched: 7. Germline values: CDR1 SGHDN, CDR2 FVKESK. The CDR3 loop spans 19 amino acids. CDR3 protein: CASSQDRGTSGGWYNEQFF. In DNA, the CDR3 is TGTGCCAGCAGCCAAGACCGGGGGACTAGCGGGGGGTGGTACAATGAGCAGTTCTTC.

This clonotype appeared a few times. In nucleotides, the CDR3 is TGTGCCAGCAGCGGGACATACACAGATACGCAGTATTTT. Translating it yields CASSGTYTDTQYF. The chain uses TRBV7-2 and TRBJ2-3; TRBD1 might be the D (6 bases). CDR1 SGHTA and CDR2 FQGNSA come from the germline V gene. Trimming left V 5 bases short and J 2 bases short, with 8 bases between. The length of the CDR3 is 13 residues.

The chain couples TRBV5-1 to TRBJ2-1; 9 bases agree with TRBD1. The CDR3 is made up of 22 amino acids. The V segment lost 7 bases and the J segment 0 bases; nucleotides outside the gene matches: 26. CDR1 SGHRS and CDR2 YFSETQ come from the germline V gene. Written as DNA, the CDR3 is TGCGCCAGCCGAACCGGGACAGGGCTTAACGGTGGGATTGATAGCTCCTACAATGAGCAGTTCTTC. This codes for CASRTGTGLNGGIDSSYNEQFF.

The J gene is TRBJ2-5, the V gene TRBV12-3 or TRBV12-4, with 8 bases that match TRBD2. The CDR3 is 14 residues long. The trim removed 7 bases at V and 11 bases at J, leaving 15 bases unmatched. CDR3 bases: TGTGCCAGCAAAGAGCGACTAGCGAACGATGAGCAGTACTTC. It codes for CASKERLANDEQYF.